Listed below are T cell receptor beta chains from one sample, sequenced in a study of siplizumab effects on memory and regulatory T cells. TCRdb's copy holds only in-frame clones and misses some; the assay was immunoSEQ multiplex PCR. The sample yields 55,000 to 70,000 clones, over 90% seen once. Material for sequencing was CD8+ T cells sorted from blood. Receptor source: a human donor in good health. Both conserved end residues are part of each CDR3. The D gene is left open where the match is weak.

D gene: TRBD2; V gene: TRBV9; J gene: TRBJ2-1; CDR3 protein: CASSDGLAGGNEQFF
D gene: TRBD2; V gene: TRBV7-2; J gene: TRBJ2-7; CDR3 protein: CASSTRGLAVLGEQYF
D gene: TRBD1; V gene: TRBV10-3; J gene: TRBJ1-5; CDR3 protein: CAISESTGSGQPQHF
D gene: TRBD2; V gene: TRBV28; J gene: TRBJ2-7; CDR3 protein: CASSGTSGYEQYF
D gene: TRBD1; V gene: TRBV28; J gene: TRBJ1-3; CDR3 protein: CASSYVPGQSSGNTIYF
D gene: .; V gene: TRBV27; J gene: TRBJ2-3; CDR3 protein: CASSSLEVDTQYF
D gene: .; V gene: TRBV7-9; J gene: TRBJ2-3; CDR3 protein: CASSGGTPKAQYF
D gene: .; V gene: TRBV4-2; J gene: TRBJ2-5; CDR3 protein: CASSQDWRGLETQYF
D gene: .; V gene: TRBV10-2; J gene: TRBJ2-1; CDR3 protein: CASTPDSYNEQFF
D gene: .; V gene: TRBV6-4; J gene: TRBJ2-1; CDR3 protein: CASSVTFPADYNEQFF
D gene: .; V gene: TRBV9; J gene: TRBJ2-7; CDR3 protein: CASSTSGTGSYEQYF
D gene: .; V gene: TRBV12-5; J gene: TRBJ1-2; CDR3 protein: CASGPPVGPYGYTF
D gene: .; V gene: TRBV7-6; J gene: TRBJ2-3; CDR3 protein: CASSLPPTGSSTDTQYF
D gene: .; V gene: TRBV9; J gene: TRBJ2-7; CDR3 protein: CASSVDGTYEQYF
D gene: .; V gene: TRBV28; J gene: TRBJ1-4; CDR3 protein: CASSLEGIREKLFF
D gene: .; V gene: TRBV30; J gene: TRBJ2-7; CDR3 protein: CATDSRSYEQYF
D gene: TRBD1; V gene: TRBV19; J gene: TRBJ1-1; CDR3 protein: CASSIMGGAGGTEAFF
D gene: .; V gene: TRBV27; J gene: TRBJ1-5; CDR3 protein: CASSFQGNQPQHF
D gene: .; V gene: TRBV6-6; J gene: TRBJ1-5; CDR3 protein: CASQLRYSEPQHF
D gene: TRBD2; V gene: TRBV6-1; J gene: TRBJ2-3; CDR3 protein: CASSESSGSTDTQYF
D gene: .; V gene: TRBV2; J gene: TRBJ1-3; CDR3 protein: CASSEARVVRSGNTIYF
D gene: TRBD2; V gene: TRBV9; J gene: TRBJ2-1; CDR3 protein: CASSVVPSGRDNEQFF
D gene: .; V gene: TRBV5-1; J gene: TRBJ1-1; CDR3 protein: CASSSDRFMNTEAFF
D gene: .; V gene: TRBV2; J gene: TRBJ1-2; CDR3 protein: CASSRPGLSGYGYTF
D gene: .; V gene: TRBV5-1; J gene: TRBJ1-1; CDR3 protein: CASSLGGGTEAFF
D gene: .; V gene: TRBV7-2; J gene: TRBJ2-7; CDR3 protein: CASSFGTRGGEQYF
D gene: .; V gene: TRBV7-9; J gene: TRBJ1-4; CDR3 protein: CASSSGGGNEKLFF
D gene: .; V gene: TRBV29-1; J gene: TRBJ2-6; CDR3 protein: CSVEDDEDLTF
D gene: TRBD2; V gene: TRBV6-5; J gene: TRBJ2-7; CDR3 protein: CASSPGLAVGYEQYF
D gene: .; V gene: TRBV6-1; J gene: TRBJ2-7; CDR3 protein: CASSEALLGLKYEQYF
D gene: .; V gene: TRBV5-5; J gene: TRBJ2-7; CDR3 protein: CASSLDAPGRRNEQYF
D gene: .; V gene: TRBV25-1; J gene: TRBJ1-5; CDR3 protein: CASSDVGQPQHF
D gene: .; V gene: TRBV7-9; J gene: TRBJ2-2; CDR3 protein: CASSLVFDYTGELFF
D gene: TRBD2; V gene: TRBV11-2; J gene: TRBJ2-1; CDR3 protein: CASSPLAGGVAYNEQFF
D gene: .; V gene: TRBV5-1; J gene: TRBJ2-1; CDR3 protein: CASRPTEDEQFF
D gene: .; V gene: TRBV28; J gene: TRBJ2-7; CDR3 protein: CASSSLDLVSYEQYF
D gene: TRBD2; V gene: TRBV5-1; J gene: TRBJ2-7; CDR3 protein: CASSSGLAGIINYEQYF
D gene: TRBD2; V gene: TRBV10-1; J gene: TRBJ2-5; CDR3 protein: CASSESWPSGSGETQYF
D gene: .; V gene: TRBV7-9; J gene: TRBJ2-3; CDR3 protein: CASSLDRYLTDTQYF
D gene: .; V gene: TRBV7-9; J gene: TRBJ2-7; CDR3 protein: CASSLGEAPEQYF
D gene: TRBD1; V gene: TRBV28; J gene: TRBJ2-7; CDR3 protein: CASSPTWDRATYEQYF
D gene: TRBD2; V gene: TRBV6-1; J gene: TRBJ2-3; CDR3 protein: CASSELSSGTSRTQYF
D gene: TRBD1; V gene: TRBV5-5; J gene: TRBJ2-7; CDR3 protein: CASLQGTPYEQYF
D gene: TRBD1; V gene: TRBV28; J gene: TRBJ1-1; CDR3 protein: CASSHRGDTEAFF
D gene: .; V gene: TRBV25-1; J gene: TRBJ2-7; CDR3 protein: CASSGYREQYF
D gene: TRBD1; V gene: TRBV7-9; J gene: TRBJ1-1; CDR3 protein: CASSLNGDRLNTEAFF
D gene: .; V gene: TRBV2; J gene: TRBJ2-7; CDR3 protein: CASSVGLVYEQYF
D gene: .; V gene: TRBV9; J gene: TRBJ1-2; CDR3 protein: CASSVDPGGVRYGYTF
D gene: .; V gene: TRBV4-2; J gene: TRBJ1-2; CDR3 protein: CASSQELGYGYTF
D gene: .; V gene: TRBV6-1; J gene: TRBJ2-1; CDR3 protein: CASSEAPAWHEQFF
D gene: TRBD2; V gene: TRBV7-2; J gene: TRBJ2-7; CDR3 protein: CASSPAGALYEQYF
D gene: .; V gene: TRBV5-4; J gene: TRBJ2-1; CDR3 protein: CASSKGDYNEQFF
D gene: .; V gene: TRBV4-1; J gene: TRBJ2-7; CDR3 protein: CASSQVPASSYEQYF
D gene: .; V gene: TRBV25-1; J gene: TRBJ1-3; CDR3 protein: CASSWDGSGNTIYF
D gene: TRBD2; V gene: TRBV19; J gene: TRBJ2-1; CDR3 protein: CASSIRTSGTYNEQFF
D gene: TRBD2; V gene: TRBV7-9; J gene: TRBJ2-2; CDR3 protein: CASSTPGTSAYTGELFF
D gene: .; V gene: TRBV13; J gene: TRBJ2-7; CDR3 protein: CASSSRSEADYEQYF
D gene: .; V gene: TRBV7-3; J gene: TRBJ2-3; CDR3 protein: CASSSNRDSLFPQYF